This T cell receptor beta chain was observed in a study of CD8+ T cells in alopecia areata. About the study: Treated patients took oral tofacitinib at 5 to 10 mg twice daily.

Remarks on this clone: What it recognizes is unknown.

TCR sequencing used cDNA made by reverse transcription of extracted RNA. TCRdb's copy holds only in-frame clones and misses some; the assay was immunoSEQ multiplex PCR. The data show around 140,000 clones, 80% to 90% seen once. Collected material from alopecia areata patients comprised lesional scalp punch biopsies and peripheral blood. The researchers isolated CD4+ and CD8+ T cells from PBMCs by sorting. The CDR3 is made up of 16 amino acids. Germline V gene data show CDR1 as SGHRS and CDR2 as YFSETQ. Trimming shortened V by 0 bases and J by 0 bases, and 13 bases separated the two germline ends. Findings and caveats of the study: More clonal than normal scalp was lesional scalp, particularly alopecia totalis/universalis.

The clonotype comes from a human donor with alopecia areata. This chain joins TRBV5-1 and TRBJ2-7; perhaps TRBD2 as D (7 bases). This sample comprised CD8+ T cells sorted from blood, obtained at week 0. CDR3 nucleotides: TGCGCCAGCAGCTTGGAGGGGGGGTATCTCTCCTACGAGCAGTACTTC. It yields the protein CASSLEGGYLSYEQYF.